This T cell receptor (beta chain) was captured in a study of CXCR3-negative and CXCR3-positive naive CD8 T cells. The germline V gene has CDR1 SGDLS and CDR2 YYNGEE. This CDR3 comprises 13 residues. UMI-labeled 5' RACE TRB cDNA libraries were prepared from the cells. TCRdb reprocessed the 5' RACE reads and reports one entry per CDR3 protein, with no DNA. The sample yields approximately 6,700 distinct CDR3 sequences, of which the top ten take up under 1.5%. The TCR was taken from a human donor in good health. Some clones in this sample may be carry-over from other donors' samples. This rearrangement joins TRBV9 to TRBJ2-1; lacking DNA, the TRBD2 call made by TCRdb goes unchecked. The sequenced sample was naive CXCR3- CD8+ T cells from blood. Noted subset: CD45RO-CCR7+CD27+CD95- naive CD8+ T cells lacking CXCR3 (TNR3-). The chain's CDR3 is CASSVGLAVEQFF.